Shown below are 17 T cell receptor beta chains from a single sample sequenced in a study of shared clonotypes between healthy human individuals. Here immunoSEQ multiplex PCR was the method, and the copy in TCRdb shows in-frame clones only, minus some. The sample includes some 2,100,000 clones, approximately 94% of them seen just once. Positively selected for CCR7, the CD45RO-negative cells used as naive CD8 cells excluded terminally differentiated effector memory CD45RA+ cells. Sequencing input: naive CD8+ T cells from PBMCs. The origin of the receptors is a man younger than 35 in good health. Some clones in this sample may be carry-over from other donors' samples.

The chain couples TRBV11-2 to TRBJ2-7; 9 bases match TRBD1. V shed 3 bases and J 4 bases; nucleotides not matched to a gene: 7. The CDR3 spans 15 residues. Germline V gene lookup returns CDR1 SGHAT and CDR2 FQNNGV. CDR3 DNA: TGTGCCAGCAGCTTTGGCGGGACAGGGTTTTACGAGCAGTACTTC. Its translation: CASSFGGTGFYEQYF.

A remark on this clone: The sample holds other DNA sequences that translate to the same CDR3. The chain carries TRBV29-1 and TRBJ1-1; D is unclear. CDR3 length: 12 residues. V was pared by 5 bases and J by 0 bases, with 7 bases between. The V gene's germline CDR1 is SQVTM and CDR2 ANQGSEA. The CDR3 reads CSVIGLNTEAFF. The CDR3 coding sequence is TGCAGCGTTATCGGACTGAACACTGAAGCTTTCTTT.

This chain connects TRBV10-2 to TRBJ2-1, with a possible D match to TRBD1 (6 bases). Trimming cost V 6 bases and J 0 bases, with 9 bases left between them. The CDR3 is made up of 14 amino acids. CDR1 WSHSY and CDR2 SAAADI come from the germline V gene. The CDR3 sequence: CASRLTGSYNEQFF. CDR3 sequence (DNA): TGCGCCAGCAGATTGACAGGCTCCTACAATGAGCAGTTCTTC.

Only a few counts were recorded for this clone. The J gene is TRBJ1-1, the V gene TRBV6-5; D gene uncertain. In germline, CDR1 is MNHEY, CDR2 SVGAGI. The CDR3 covers 12 residues. Trimming pared 1 base from V and 6 bases from J, leaving 6 bases between. The CDR3 is CASSYWNSEAFF. CDR3 coding DNA: TGTGCCAGCAGTTACTGGAATTCTGAAGCTTTCTTT.

As DNA, the CDR3 is TGTGCCAGCAGCGTAATAGACCGACCGGCTCCGGGCACTGAAGCTTTCTTT. Its translation is CASSVIDRPAPGTEAFF. The chain links TRBV9 to TRBJ1-1; D is undetermined. CDR1 and CDR2 (germline): SGDLS, YYNGEE. V dropped 1 base and J dropped 4 bases, with 20 bases sitting between them. This CDR3 spans 17 amino acids. The whole variable domain, filled in from reference TRBV9 and TRBJ1-1, reads DSGVTQTPKHLITATGQRVTLRCSPRSGDLSVYWYQQSLDQGLQFLIQYYNGEERAKGNILERFSAQQFPDLHSELNLSSLELGDSALYFCASSVIDRPAPGTEAFFGQGTRLTVV.

The chain couples TRBV19 to TRBJ2-1, with D unclear. CDR1 and CDR2 (germline): LNHDA, SQIVND (reference sequence). V lost 7 bases to trimming and J lost 8 bases, with 15 bases between them. This CDR3 has 13 amino acids. CDR3 nucleotide sequence: TGTGCCAGTACTGCGGCGGCTTGGGATGAGCAGTTCTTC. The encoded protein is CASTAAAWDEQFF.

This clone turned up a few times. The CDR3 protein is CASSLVGGGVEAFF. The CDR3 DNA follows: TGCGCCAGCAGCTTGGTGGGGGGAGGTGTTGAAGCTTTCTTT. The J gene is TRBJ1-1, the V gene TRBV5-1, with D tentatively TRBD1 (5 bases). The CDR3 is 14 amino acids. The V end was cut by 0 bases, the J end by 7 bases, with 13 bases between. Germline CDR1 reads SGHRS; CDR2 reads YFSETQ.

This chain links TRBV5-1 with TRBJ1-1; no clear D. Trimming cost V 5 bases and J 3 bases, with 14 bases left between them. This CDR3 spans 14 amino acids. Germline lookup yields CDR1 SGHRS and CDR2 YFSETQ. The CDR3 DNA reads as TGCGCCAGCAGGTGGGAGCCTGGGGACACTGAAGCTTTCTTT. Amino acid sequence: CASRWEPGDTEAFF.

The V gene is TRBV18, the J gene TRBJ1-1, with D perhaps TRBD1 (5 bases). The CDR3 extends over 14 amino acids. The V gene's germline CDR1 is KGHSH and CDR2 LQKENI. V gave up 3 bases and J gave up 0 bases, with 8 bases separating them. The CDR3 sequence is CASSPGGMNTEAFF. The CDR3 coding sequence is TGTGCCAGCTCACCTGGGGGTATGAACACTGAAGCTTTCTTT. Based on the CDR3 plus reference TRBV18 and TRBJ1-1, the full variable domain is NAGVMQNPRHLVRRRGQEARLRCSPMKGHSHVYWYRQLPEEGLKFMVYLQKENIIDESGMPKERFSAEFPKEGPSILRIQQVVRGDSAAYFCASSPGGMNTEAFFGQGTRLTVV.

This rearrangement joins TRBV5-5 to TRBJ1-1, with TRBD1 matching 8 bases. Germline lookup yields CDR1 SGHKS and CDR2 YYEKEE (reference sequence). J gave up 4 bases and V 4 bases, and 9 bases lay outside the gene matches. This CDR3 is 15 amino acids long. The CDR3, as DNA: TGTGCCAGCAGCGGACAGGGTTTCTTGGGCACTGAAGCTTTCTTT. It is translated as CASSGQGFLGTEAFF.

The chain has TRBV7-3 and TRBJ2-3; no firm D call. This CDR3 region has 13 residues. The V gene's germline CDR1 is SGHTA and CDR2 FQGTGA. V was trimmed by 5 bases and J by 6 bases, leaving 12 bases between them. The DNA for the CDR3 is TGTGCCAGCAGCGGATCCACCCGCGATACGCAGTATTTT. Translating it yields CASSGSTRDTQYF.

The chain couples TRBV5-6 to TRBJ2-7; D is unclear. The CDR3 is 14 residues long. CDR1 SGHDT and CDR2 YYEEEE come from the germline V gene. V lost 0 bases to trimming and J lost 0 bases, with 7 bases between them. CDR3 sequence (DNA): TGTGCCAGCAGCTTGGAACTCAGCTCCTACGAGCAGTACTTC. Its translation: CASSLELSSYEQYF.

The V and J genes are TRBV27 and TRBJ2-5, with 7 bases identical to TRBD2. The V segment lost 0 bases and the J segment 7 bases; nucleotides outside the gene matches: 5. The CDR3 contains 14 residues. Looked up from germline, CDR1 is MNHEY and CDR2 is SMNVEV (reference sequence). The CDR3 DNA reads as TGTGCCAGCAGTTTATCGGCGGGAGTGGTGACCCAGTACTTC. It encodes CASSLSAGVVTQYF.

This clone is a singleton in its sample. The same CDR3 arises from other DNA sequences in this sample as well. This sequence joins TRBV30 and TRBJ2-7; D ambiguous. Germline values: CDR1 GTSNPN, CDR2 SVGIG (reference sequence). V dropped 5 bases and J dropped 4 bases, with 12 bases sitting between them. CDR3 length: 12 amino acids. CDR3 in amino acids: CAWGLGSYEQYF. In DNA, the CDR3 is TGTGCCTGGGGTTTGGGATCTTACGAGCAGTACTTC. Combining the CDR3 with reference TRBV30 and TRBJ2-7 gives the whole variable domain SQTIHQWPATLVQPVGSPLSLECTVEGTSNPNLYWYRQAAGRGLQLLFYSVGIGQISSEVPQNLSASRPQDRQFILSSKKLLLSDSGFYLCAWGLGSYEQYFGPGTRLTVT.

The chain couples TRBV11-2 to TRBJ2-7; the match to TRBD2 covers 12 bases. Germline-derived CDR1 and CDR2 are SGHAT and FQNNGV. The CDR3 runs 19 residues. With V trimmed by 4 bases and J by 3 bases, 16 bases remained unmatched. The CDR3 here is CASSSEWGLAGGPHYEQYF. CDR3 in DNA: TGTGCCAGCAGCTCCGAATGGGGGCTAGCGGGAGGGCCGCACTACGAGCAGTACTTC.

The chain combines TRBV5-1 with TRBJ2-1; 12 bases are a match to TRBD2. Trimming removed 2 bases from V and 15 bases from J; junction bases left unmatched: 18. This CDR3 contains 17 residues. Germline values: CDR1 SGHRS, CDR2 YFSETQ. The chain's CDR3 is CASSFLASGRAYPSLFF. As DNA, the CDR3 is TGCGCCAGCAGCTTTTTGGCTAGCGGGAGGGCCTACCCCTCCTTGTTCTTC. The full variable domain, in which reference TRBV5-1 and TRBJ2-1 provide the parts outside the CDR3, is KAGVTQTPRYLIKTRGQQVTLSCSPISGHRSVSWYQQTPGQGLQFLFEYFSETQRNKGNFPGRFSGRQFSNSRSEMNVSTLELGDSALYLCASSFLASGRAYPSLFFGPGTRLTVL.

This chain connects TRBV5-1 to TRBJ1-2; TRBD1 agrees at 7 bases. V lost 1 base to trimming and J lost 4 bases; unmatched junction nucleotides: 4. The CDR3 is 14 residues long. Germline-derived CDR1 and CDR2 are SGHRS and YFSETQ. In nucleotides, the CDR3 is TGCGCCAGCAGCTTGAACAGGGGCGGCTATGGCTACACCTTC. It encodes CASSLNRGGYGYTF.